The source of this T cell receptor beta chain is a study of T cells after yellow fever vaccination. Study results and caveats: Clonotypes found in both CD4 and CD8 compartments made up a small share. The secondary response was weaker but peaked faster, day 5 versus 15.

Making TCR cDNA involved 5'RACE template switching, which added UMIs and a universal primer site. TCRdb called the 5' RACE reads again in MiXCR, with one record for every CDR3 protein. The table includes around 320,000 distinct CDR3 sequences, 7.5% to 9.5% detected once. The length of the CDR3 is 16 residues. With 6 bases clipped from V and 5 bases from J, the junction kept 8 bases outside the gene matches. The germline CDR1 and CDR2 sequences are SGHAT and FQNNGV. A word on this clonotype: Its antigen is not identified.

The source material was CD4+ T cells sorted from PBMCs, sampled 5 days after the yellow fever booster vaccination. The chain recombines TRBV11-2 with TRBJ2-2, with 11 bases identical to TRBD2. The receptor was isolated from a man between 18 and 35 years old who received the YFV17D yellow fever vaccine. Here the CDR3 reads CASSSGLAVTTGELFF. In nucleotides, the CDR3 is TGTGCCAGCAGTTCGGGACTAGCGGTAACTACCGGGGAGCTGTTTTTT.